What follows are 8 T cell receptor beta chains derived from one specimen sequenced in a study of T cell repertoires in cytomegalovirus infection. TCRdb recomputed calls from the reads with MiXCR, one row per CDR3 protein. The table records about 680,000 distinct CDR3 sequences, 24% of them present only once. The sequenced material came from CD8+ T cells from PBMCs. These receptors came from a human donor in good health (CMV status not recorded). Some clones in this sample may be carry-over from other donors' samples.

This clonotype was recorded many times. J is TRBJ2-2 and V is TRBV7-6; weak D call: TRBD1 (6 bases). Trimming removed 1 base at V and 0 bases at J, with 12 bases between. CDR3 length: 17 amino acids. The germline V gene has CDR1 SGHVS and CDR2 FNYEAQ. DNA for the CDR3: TGTGCCAGCAGCTTAGTCTTCAGGGGTCCGAACACCGGGGAGCTGTTTTTT. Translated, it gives CASSLVFRGPNTGELFF.

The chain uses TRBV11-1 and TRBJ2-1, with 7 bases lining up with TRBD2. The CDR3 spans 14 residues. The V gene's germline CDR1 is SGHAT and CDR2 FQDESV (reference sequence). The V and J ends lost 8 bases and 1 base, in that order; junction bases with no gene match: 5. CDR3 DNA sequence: TGTGCCAGCGCCTCGGGGGGATCCTACAATGAGCAGTTCTTC. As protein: CASASGGSYNEQFF.

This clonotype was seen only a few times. CDR3 amino acids: CASSYSAGGREKLFF. CDR3 nucleotides: TGTGCCAGCAGTTACTCAGCAGGGGGCCGGGAAAAACTGTTTTTT. The V call is TRBV6-6, the J call TRBJ1-4; 8 nucleotides agree with TRBD1. V shed 0 bases, J shed 8 bases, and the junction held 5 bases outside the gene matches. CDR1 is MNHNY and CDR2 is SVGAGI in the germline V gene (reference sequence). The CDR3 has 15 residues.

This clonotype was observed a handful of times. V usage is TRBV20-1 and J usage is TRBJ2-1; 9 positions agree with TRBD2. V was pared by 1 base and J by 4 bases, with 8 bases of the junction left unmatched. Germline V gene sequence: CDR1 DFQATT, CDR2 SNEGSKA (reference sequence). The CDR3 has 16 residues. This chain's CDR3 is CSARGLAGFFYNEQFF. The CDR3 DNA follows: TGCAGTGCTAGAGGCCTAGCGGGGTTCTTTTACAATGAGCAGTTCTTC.

The chain's CDR3 is CASSPSGQNYGYTF. The CDR3, as DNA: TGTGCCAGCAGCCCCTCCGGACAGAACTATGGCTACACCTTC. The chain links TRBV7-3 to TRBJ1-2; tentative D call: TRBD1 (6 bases). V lost 5 bases to trimming and J lost 2 bases, with 12 bases between them. The CDR3 sequence is 14 residues long. Germline CDR1 SGHTA, CDR2 FQGTGA.

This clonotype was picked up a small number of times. The CDR3 region is CSARVGLRMAARINNEQFF. The DNA for the CDR3 is TGCAGTGCTAGAGTGGGGCTCCGTATGGCGGCCAGAATTAACAATGAGCAGTTCTTC. J is TRBJ2-1 and V is TRBV20-1; tentatively, D is TRBD1 (5 bases). The CDR3 covers 19 residues. Germline V gene lookup returns CDR1 DFQATT and CDR2 SNEGSKA (reference sequence). V dropped 1 base and J dropped 5 bases, with 27 bases sitting between them.

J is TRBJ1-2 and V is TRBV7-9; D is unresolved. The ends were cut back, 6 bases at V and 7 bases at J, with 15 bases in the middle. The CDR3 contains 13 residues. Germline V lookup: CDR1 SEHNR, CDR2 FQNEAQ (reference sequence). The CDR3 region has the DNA TGTGCCAGCAGACTCCCGGGGAAAGGTGGCTACACCTTC. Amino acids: CASRLPGKGGYTF. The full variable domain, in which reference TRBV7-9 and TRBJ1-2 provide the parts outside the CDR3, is DTGVSQNPRHKITKRGQNVTFRCDPISEHNRLYWYRQTLGQGPEFLTYFQNEAQLEKSRLLSDRFSAERPKGSFSTLEIQRTEQGDSAMYLCASRLPGKGGYTFGSGTRLTVV.

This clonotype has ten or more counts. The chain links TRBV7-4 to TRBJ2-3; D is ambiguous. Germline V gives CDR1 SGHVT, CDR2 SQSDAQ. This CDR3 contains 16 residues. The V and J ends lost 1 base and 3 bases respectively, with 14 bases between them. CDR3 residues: CASSLGAVISTDTQYF. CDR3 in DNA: TGTGCCAGCAGCTTAGGTGCCGTAATCAGTACAGATACGCAGTATTTT. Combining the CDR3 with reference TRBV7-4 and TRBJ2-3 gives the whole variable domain GAGVSQSPRYKVAKRGRDVALRCDSISGHVTLYWYRQTLGQGSEVLTYSQSDAQRDKSGRPSGRFSAERPERSVSTLKIQRTEQGDSAVYLCASSLGAVISTDTQYFGPGTRLTVL.